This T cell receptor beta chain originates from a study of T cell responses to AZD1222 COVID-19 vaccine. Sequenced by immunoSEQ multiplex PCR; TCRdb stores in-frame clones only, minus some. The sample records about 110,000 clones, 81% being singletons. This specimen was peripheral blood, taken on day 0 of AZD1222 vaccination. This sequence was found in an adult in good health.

CDR3: CASSLSREQGEQYF. CDR3 in DNA: TGTGCCAGCAGCTTATCCCGGGAGCAGGGCGAGCAGTACTTC. The chain has TRBV7-2 and TRBJ2-7, with D perhaps matching TRBD2 (6 bases). Germline loops: CDR1 SGHTA, CDR2 FQGNSA. The CDR3 has 14 amino acids. Trimming took 2 bases from V and 6 from J, leaving 14 bases between them.